A selection of T cell receptor beta chains follows, all from one sample in a study of blood T cell repertoires in COVID-19. Using immunoSEQ multiplex PCR, the repertoire was profiled, and TCRdb retains in-frame clones only, with some absent. The sample consists of roughly 400,000 clones, approximately 91% of them appearing once. Sequenced input: PBMCs or T cells enriched from blood (not recorded which). These receptors came from a woman aged 40 to 55 who had been exposed to COVID-19. Both conserved end residues are part of each CDR3. A D gene is named only where the DNA matches it firmly. Rows may omit the clone size; those that give it use once, few, many or a size class.

J gene | D gene | clone size | V gene | CDR3 DNA | CDR3 protein
TRBJ1-5 | NA | NA | TRBV10-3 | TGTGTTAACACTCCAGGGGTTCAGCCCCAGCATTTT | CVNTPGVQPQHF
TRBJ1-2 | TRBD1 | NA | TRBV29-1 | TGCAGCGTTGATCAGACAGGGGGGAGTAACTATGGCTACACCTTC | CSVDQTGGSNYGYTF
TRBJ1-5 | TRBD1 | NA | TRBV6-2/TRBV6-3 | TGTGCCAGCAGCCGGGCAGGGGGTGGCAATCAGCCCCAGCATTTT | CASSRAGGGNQPQHF
TRBJ1-2 | NA | NA | TRBV5-8 | TGTGCCAGCAGCTTTGGCCCAACCGACTTTAACTATGGCTACACCTTC | CASSFGPTDFNYGYTF
TRBJ2-1 | TRBD1 | few | TRBV10-3 | TGTGCCACGGAGGCGGGGACAGGAGTTGGAACGGACAATGAGCAGTTCTTC | CATEAGTGVGTDNEQFF
TRBJ2-2 | TRBD1 | NA | TRBV27 | TGTGCCAGCAGGCGCGGACAGGGGGTCGGGGAGCTGTTTTTT | CASRRGQGVGELFF
TRBJ2-1 | TRBD2 | NA | TRBV19 | TGTGCCAGTAGTGCGACTAGCGGGAGCTCCGCGTTCTTC | CASSATSGSSAFF
TRBJ1-4 | NA | NA | TRBV2 | TGTGCCAGTTTGGGTCGGGAGGAAAAACTGTTTTTT | CASLGREEKLFF
TRBJ1-5 | TRBD1 | NA | TRBV5-1 | TGCGCCAGCAGCCCGCAGCCCGGGACAGCCAATCAGCCCCAGCATTTT | CASSPQPGTANQPQHF
TRBJ2-7 | TRBD1 | NA | TRBV19 | TGTGCCAGTAGCCAGGACAGGACGCTACCCTACGAGCAGTACTTC | CASSQDRTLPYEQYF
TRBJ2-5 | NA | few | TRBV10-3 | TGTGCCATCAGTGGGCCGAGCGGACAAGAGACCCAGTACTTC | CAISGPSGQETQYF
TRBJ2-1 | NA | NA | TRBV5-5 | TGTGCCAGCAGCCCCGGGATTTACAATGAGCAGTTCTTC | CASSPGIYNEQFF
TRBJ1-1 | NA | NA | TRBV10-3 | TGTGCCGTCCGGGGCACTGAAGCTTTCTTT | CAVRGTEAFF
TRBJ1-1 | NA | few | TRBV7-2 | TGTGCCAGCAGCTTAGAACCCCTATCCAAGCGGGTGAACACTGAAGCTTTCTTT | CASSLEPLSKRVNTEAFF
TRBJ2-1 | NA | once | TRBV27 | TGTGCCAGCAGTTTATTTAGCGGACCGAATGAGCAGTTCTTC | CASSLFSGPNEQFF
TRBJ1-2 | NA | NA | TRBV19 | TGTGCCAGTAGTATTTCCGGGGAAGGGTATGGCTACACCTTC | CASSISGEGYGYTF
TRBJ1-5 | TRBD1 | NA | TRBV19 | TGTGCCAGTAGTAGGACAGGGGATCAGCCCCAGCATTTT | CASSRTGDQPQHF
TRBJ2-1 | NA | NA | TRBV7-9 | TGTGCCAGCAGCTTAGATGGGATTGGACATCAGTTCTTC | CASSLDGIGHQFF
TRBJ2-6 | TRBD1 | NA | TRBV19 | TGTGCCAGTAGTATAGATTGGGACAGTCCTGGGGCCAACGTCCTGACTTTC | CASSIDWDSPGANVLTF
TRBJ1-3 | TRBD1 | NA | TRBV9 | TGTGCCAGCAGCGAAGTTACGACAGGGATCTTAGGAAACACCATATATTTT | CASSEVTTGILGNTIYF
TRBJ1-2 | TRBD1 | NA | TRBV18 | TGTGCCAGCTCCCCCGGGACAGGGGGCGGTGGCTACACCTTC | CASSPGTGGGGYTF
TRBJ1-3 | NA | NA | TRBV7-9 | TGTGCCAGCAGCTTAGTTGCGGGGAGCTCTGGAAACACCATATATTTT | CASSLVAGSSGNTIYF
TRBJ1-4 | TRBD1 | NA | TRBV29-1 | TGCAGCGTTATATCTTCCGGACAGGCAACTAATGAAAAACTGTTTTTT | CSVISSGQATNEKLFF
TRBJ2-3 | NA | NA | TRBV11-2 | TGTGCCAGCAGCCCGTTTGGGGGGTGGAGGCCAGATACGCAGTATTTT | CASSPFGGWRPDTQYF
TRBJ1-5 | TRBD1 | NA | TRBV6-5 | TGTGCCAGCATTCTTGCCGACAGGGGGAATCAGCCCCAGCATTTT | CASILADRGNQPQHF
TRBJ1-2 | NA | once | TRBV18 | TGTGCCAGCTCACCGAGAGTAACAGGGACCCACTATGGCTACACCTTC | CASSPRVTGTHYGYTF
TRBJ1-5 | NA | NA | TRBV12-3/TRBV12-4 | TGTGCCAGCAGTAGAGGGCCCCAGCCCCAGCATTTT | CASSRGPQPQHF
TRBJ1-2 | TRBD1 | NA | TRBV5-1 | TGCGCCAGCAGCTTGGGGGGACAGGAGTACTATGGCTACACCTTC | CASSLGGQEYYGYTF
TRBJ1-2 | TRBD1 | NA | TRBV6-5 | TGTGCCAGCAGTCTGGCGGGAGGGGGCGGAGGTGGCTACACCTTC | CASSLAGGGGGGYTF
TRBJ2-7 | NA | once | TRBV7-2 | TGTGCCAGCAGCTTCTCCGGGGGACCAAGCTCCTACGAGCAGTACTTC | CASSFSGGPSSYEQYF
TRBJ2-7 | TRBD2 | once | TRBV20-1 | TGCAGTGCTAGTCCTAGCGGGAGGCCGGCGGAGCAGTACTTC | CSASPSGRPAEQYF
TRBJ1-6 | TRBD1 | NA | TRBV5-1 | TGCGCCAGCAGCGGTGGACAGGGAGCCCTACCCCTCCACTTT | CASSGGQGALPLHF
TRBJ2-2 | NA | NA | TRBV7-2 | TGTGCCAGCAGCTCAGACAGAAACACCGGGGAGCTGTTTTTT | CASSSDRNTGELFF
TRBJ1-2 | TRBD1 | few | TRBV19 | TGTGCCAGTAGTAGTGACAGGGGTTATGGCTACACCTTC | CASSSDRGYGYTF
TRBJ1-5 | TRBD1 | NA | TRBV2 | TGTGCCAGCAGTAACACCGGGACAGCATATAGCAATCAGCCCCAGCATTTT | CASSNTGTAYSNQPQHF